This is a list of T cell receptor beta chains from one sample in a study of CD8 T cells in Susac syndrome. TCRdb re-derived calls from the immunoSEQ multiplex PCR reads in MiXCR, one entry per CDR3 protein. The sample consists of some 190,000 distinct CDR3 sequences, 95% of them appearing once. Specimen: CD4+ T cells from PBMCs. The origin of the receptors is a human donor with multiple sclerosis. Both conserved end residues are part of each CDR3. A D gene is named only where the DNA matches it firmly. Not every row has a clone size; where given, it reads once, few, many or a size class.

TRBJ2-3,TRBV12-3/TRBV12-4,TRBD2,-,TGTGCCAGCAGAACCCGGACTAGCGAGGGCACGCAGTATTTT,CASRTRTSEGTQYF
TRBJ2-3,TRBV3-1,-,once,TGTGCCAGCAGCCAAGGCCCTAGTGATACGCAGTATTTT,CASSQGPSDTQYF
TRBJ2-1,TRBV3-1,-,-,TGTGCCAGCAGCCGTCAGAGGCCTGCCTACAATGAGCAGTTCTTC,CASSRQRPAYNEQFF
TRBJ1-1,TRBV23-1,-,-,TGCGCCAGCGGACCATACAGGGTTACCTCAATGAACACTGAAGCTTTCTTT,CASGPYRVTSMNTEAFF
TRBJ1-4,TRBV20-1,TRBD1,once,TGCAGTGCGCCACAGGGGGCCGATGAAAAACTGCTTTTT,CSAPQGADEKLLF
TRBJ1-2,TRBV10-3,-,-,TGTGCCAGCAGTGATAAGGGGACTTGGGGCTACACCTTC,CASSDKGTWGYTF
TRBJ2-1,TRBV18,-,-,TGTGCCAGCTCATACGTCAATGAGCAGTTCTTC,CASSYVNEQFF
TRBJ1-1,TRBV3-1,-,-,TGTGCCAGCAGCCAAGCGGGGCTGGGCGCTGAAGCTTTCTTT,CASSQAGLGAEAFF
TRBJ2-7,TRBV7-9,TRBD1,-,TGTGCCAGCAGCCCCCGGGACAGGGCTTCCTACGAGCAGTACTTC,CASSPRDRASYEQYF
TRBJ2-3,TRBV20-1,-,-,TGCAGTGCTAGCTCCGACGATACGCAGTATTTT,CSASSDDTQYF
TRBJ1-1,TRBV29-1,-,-,TGCAGCGCCTCGGCGGGGATAGCTTTCTTT,CSASAGIAFF
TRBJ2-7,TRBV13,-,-,TGTGCCAGCAGCTTAGAGGGGATGCTTCAAGTGGAGCAGTACTTC,CASSLEGMLQVEQYF
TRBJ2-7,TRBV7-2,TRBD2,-,TGTGCCAGCAGCTCCCCCGGGACTAGCGGGGGTTACGAGCAGTACTTC,CASSSPGTSGGYEQYF
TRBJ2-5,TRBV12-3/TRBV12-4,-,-,TGTGCCAGCTCCCCGGGCCCCGCGGGGACCCAGTACTTC,CASSPGPAGTQYF
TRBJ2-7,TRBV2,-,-,TGTGCCAGCAGTGAACAGGGAGGCTCCTACGAGCAGTACTTC,CASSEQGGSYEQYF
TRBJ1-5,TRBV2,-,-,TGTGCCAGCAGTGAATTAACATACAATCAGCCCCAGCATTTT,CASSELTYNQPQHF
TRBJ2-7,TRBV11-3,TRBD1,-,TGTGCCAGCAGCCCCCGGACAGGGGTCGACGAGCAGTACTTC,CASSPRTGVDEQYF
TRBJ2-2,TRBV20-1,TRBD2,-,TGCAGTGCTAGACCTAGCGGGGGGCCCTCAACCGGGGAGCTGTTTTTT,CSARPSGGPSTGELFF
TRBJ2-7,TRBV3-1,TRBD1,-,TGTGCCAGCAGTCTCCGAGGGGGCAAGCAGTACTTC,CASSLRGGKQYF
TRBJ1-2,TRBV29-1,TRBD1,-,TGCAGCGGGGGACAGACCTATGGCTACACCTTC,CSGGQTYGYTF
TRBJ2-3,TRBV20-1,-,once,TGCAGTGCTAGAGTCACAGGGAGGTCAGATACGCAGTATTTT,CSARVTGRSDTQYF
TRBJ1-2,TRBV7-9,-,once,TGTGCCAGCAGCTTAGGGTCCGAAGGGGCGATGGATGGCTACACCTTC,CASSLGSEGAMDGYTF
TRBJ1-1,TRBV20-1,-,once,TGCAGTGCTTTTGGATGGGGCGGGGACACTGAAGCTTTCTTT,CSAFGWGGDTEAFF
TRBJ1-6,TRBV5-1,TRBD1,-,TGCGCCAGCAGCTCCAACCCAACCGGGACAGGGGACTCACCCCTCCACTTT,CASSSNPTGTGDSPLHF
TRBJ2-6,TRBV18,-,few,TGTGCCAGCTCACCCGTTTCTGGGGCCAACGTCCTGACTTTC,CASSPVSGANVLTF
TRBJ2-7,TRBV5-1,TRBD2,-,TGCGCCAGCAGCTTTGGGACTAGCGGGTTACAGAGGGCCTACGAGCAGTACTTC,CASSFGTSGLQRAYEQYF
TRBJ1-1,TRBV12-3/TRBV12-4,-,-,TGTGCCAGCAGCCAAAGGTACGGCACTGAAGCTTTCTTT,CASSQRYGTEAFF
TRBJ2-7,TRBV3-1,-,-,TGTGCCAGCAGCCAATTACTAGTCGACTACGAGCAGTACTTC,CASSQLLVDYEQYF
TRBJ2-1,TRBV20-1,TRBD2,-,TGCAGTGCTAGTCTCGGGGGGGACTACAATGAGCAGTTCTTC,CSASLGGDYNEQFF
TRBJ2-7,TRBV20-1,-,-,TGCAGTGCTCCTCATTCGGGGGCCTACGAGCAGTACTTC,CSAPHSGAYEQYF
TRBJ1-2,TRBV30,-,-,TGTGCCTGGAGTGTTATGCGTTCGGTACAGATCTATGGCTACACCTTC,CAWSVMRSVQIYGYTF
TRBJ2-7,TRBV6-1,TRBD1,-,TGTGCCAGCAGTTCGGGACAGGGGGCCCACGAGCAGTACTTC,CASSSGQGAHEQYF
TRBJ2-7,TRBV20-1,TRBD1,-,TGCAGTGCAACGGGACAGGGAAAGGTGGAGCAGTACTTC,CSATGQGKVEQYF
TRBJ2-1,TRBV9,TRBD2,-,TGTGCCAGCAGCGTAGGGAGCGGGGGGGCCGCTGAGCAGTTCTTC,CASSVGSGGAAEQFF
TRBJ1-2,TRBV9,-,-,TGTGCCAGCAGCGTAGACGATGGGGGAGTCGATGGCTACACCTTC,CASSVDDGGVDGYTF
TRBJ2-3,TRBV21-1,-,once,TGTGCCAGCAGCAAACTGGGACTAGCGGGGGGGAGATGCACAGATACGCAGTATTTT,CASSKLGLAGGRCTDTQYF
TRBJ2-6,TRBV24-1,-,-,TGTGCCACCAGTGACCCGGGAGCTGGGGCCAACGTCCTGACTTTC,CATSDPGAGANVLTF